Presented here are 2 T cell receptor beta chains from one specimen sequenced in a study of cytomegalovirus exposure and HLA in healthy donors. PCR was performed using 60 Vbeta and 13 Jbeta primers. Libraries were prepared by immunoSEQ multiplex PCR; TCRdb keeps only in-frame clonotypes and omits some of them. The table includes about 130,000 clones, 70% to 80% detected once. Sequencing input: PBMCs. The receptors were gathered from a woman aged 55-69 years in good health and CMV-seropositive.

CDR3 in amino acids: CASSLLAGLETQYF. The CDR3 bases are TGTGCCAGTAGTCTGCTAGCGGGGTTAGAGACCCAGTACTTC. The chain uses TRBV19 and TRBJ2-5; 9 bases align to TRBD2. The V gene end was trimmed by 5 bases and the J gene end by 4 bases; junction bases not matched to a gene: 5. Germline CDR1 is LNHDA and CDR2 is SQIVND (reference sequence). This CDR3 spans 14 amino acids.

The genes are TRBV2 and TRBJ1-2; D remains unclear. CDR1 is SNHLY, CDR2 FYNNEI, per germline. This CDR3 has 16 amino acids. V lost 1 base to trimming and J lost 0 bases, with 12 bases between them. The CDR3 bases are TGTGCCAGCAGTGAAGTTACGGGAGAAGCTAACTATGGCTACACCTTC. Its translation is CASSEVTGEANYGYTF.